The entry below gives a single T cell receptor beta chain sequence along with its context. At sampling all donors were nominally healthy, likely with unrecorded immune exposures. The data were obtained in a study of cytomegalovirus exposure and HLA in healthy donors. As for the study in general: When 350 to 500 donors were genotyped, about 80% of them were found to fall in the Caucasian-associated ancestry cluster.

The germline V and J ends were trimmed by 2 bases and 1 base, with 10 bases remaining between them. The CDR3 totals 15 residues. CDR1 and CDR2 from the germline V gene are MNHNY and SVGAGI (reference sequence). A multiplex PCR was run with 60 Vbeta primers and 13 Jbeta primers. TCRdb's copy holds only in-frame clones and misses some; the assay was immunoSEQ multiplex PCR. The table shows 130,000 to 150,000 clones, with around 80% occurring only once. Sequenced material: PBMCs. The sequence came from a woman between 50 and 59 years old in good health and CMV-seropositive. The chain is built from TRBV6-6 and TRBJ2-3; tentatively, D is TRBD2 (5 bases). For the CDR3, the DNA is TGTGCCAGCAGTTACCCAGAGGGCGGCACAGATACGCAGTATTTT. It codes for CASSYPEGGTDTQYF.